A selection of T cell receptor beta chains follows, all from one sample in a study of shared clonotypes between healthy human individuals. The assay was immunoSEQ multiplex PCR, and TCRdb's table has in-frame clones only and misses some. Among 2,100,000 or so clones listed, approximately 94% were seen once. Sequences were obtained from naive CD4+ T cells sorted from blood. The receptors derive from a man aged 18 to 30 in good health. Both conserved end residues are part of each CDR3. A D gene is named only where the DNA matches it firmly. For some rows the clone size is stated as once, few or many, or as a class when expanded; others skip it.

>-|-|TRBJ2-7|TRBV6-5
TGTGCCAGCAAAAAGGGGGGCCCCCGCTACGAGCAGTACTTC
CASKKGGPRYEQYF
>-|-|TRBJ1-3|TRBV18
TGTGCCAGCTCACCTTTATCAGGGACTGGAAACACCATATATTTT
CASSPLSGTGNTIYF
>TRBD1|-|TRBJ1-6|TRBV2
TGTGCCAGCACGGGGACAGGGGATTCACCCCTCCACTTT
CASTGTGDSPLHF
>TRBD1|-|TRBJ1-4|TRBV6-5
TGTGCCAGCAGTAGGGGACAGGGCGGAAATGAAAAACTGTTTTTT
CASSRGQGGNEKLFF
>TRBD2|-|TRBJ2-5|TRBV9
TGTGCCAGCAGCCCATCGGGTCTTGCGGGGGGGCCGGAGACCCAGTACTTC
CASSPSGLAGGPETQYF
>-|-|TRBJ1-1|TRBV6-6
TGTGCCAGCAGTTTGAACAAGAACACTGAAGCTTTCTTT
CASSLNKNTEAFF
>-|-|TRBJ1-1|TRBV10-3
TGTGCCATCAGTGAGACGGGTATGGCTTTCTTT
CAISETGMAFF
>-|-|TRBJ2-7|TRBV5-4
TGTGCCAGCAGCTTGCCCCGAGAGTCGTCCTACGAGCAGTACTTC
CASSLPRESSYEQYF
>-|-|TRBJ1-6|TRBV5-1
TGCGCCAGCAGCTTGCAAGGCGGAGACTATAATTCACCCCTCCACTTT
CASSLQGGDYNSPLHF
>-|-|TRBJ2-7|TRBV25-1
TGTGCCAGCAGTGAGCCTGCCACCTACGAGCAGTACTTC
CASSEPATYEQYF
>TRBD1|-|TRBJ2-3|TRBV10-1
TGCGCCAGCAGTCCCGACAGGGGGCCCACGGATACGCAGTATTTT
CASSPDRGPTDTQYF
>-|-|TRBJ2-7|TRBV27
TGTGCCAGCAGTAAAAAAGGGAGCTACGAGCAGTACTTC
CASSKKGSYEQYF
>TRBD1|-|TRBJ2-7|TRBV28
TGTGCCAGCAGTTTAGGGCAGGGGGCCGACGAGCAGTACTTC
CASSLGQGADEQYF
>-|-|TRBJ1-1|TRBV7-9
TGTGCCAGCAGCCCTGGGTCCATGAACACTGAAGCTTTCTTT
CASSPGSMNTEAFF
>-|-|TRBJ1-5|TRBV4-3
TGCGCCAGCAGCCAAGCGGGACGGCTATATAGCAATCAGCCCCAGCATTTT
CASSQAGRLYSNQPQHF
>TRBD1|-|TRBJ1-1|TRBV5-5
TGTGCCAGCAGGTTATTGGGACAGTGGAACACTGAAGCTTTCTTT
CASRLLGQWNTEAFF
>TRBD2|-|TRBJ2-7|TRBV18
TGTGCCAGCTCACCAAGACTAGCGGGTGGCGACGAGCAGTACTTC
CASSPRLAGGDEQYF
>-|-|TRBJ1-1|TRBV4-1
TGCGCCAGCAGCCAAGTTGGGGGGGGAGCCCGTTGGAACACTGAAGCTTTCTTT
CASSQVGGGARWNTEAFF
>-|-|TRBJ2-7|TRBV5-1
TGCGCCAGCAGCCAGCTAGGCGCGGGTATAGGGGAGCAGTACTTC
CASSQLGAGIGEQYF
>-|-|TRBJ2-1|TRBV7-2
TGTGCCAGCAGCTTAGGTTGGTCGGGGGCCTACAATGAGCAGTTCTTC
CASSLGWSGAYNEQFF
>-|-|TRBJ2-5|TRBV7-9
TGTGCCAGCAGCTTATCAGGGGTCCCGGGGGAGACCCAGTACTTC
CASSLSGVPGETQYF
>TRBD1|-|TRBJ2-3|TRBV14
TGTGCCAGCAGCCCGCAGGGGGCGCGATCAGATACGCAGTATTTT
CASSPQGARSDTQYF
>-|-|TRBJ1-6|TRBV5-4
TGTGCCAGCAGCTTTTGGGCGATCGGAAATTCACCCCTCCACTTT
CASSFWAIGNSPLHF
>-|-|TRBJ1-6|TRBV5-6
TGTGCCAGCAGCACCGTCTCCTTGCTAAATTCACCCCTCCACTTT
CASSTVSLLNSPLHF
>-|-|TRBJ1-2|TRBV6-1
TGTGCCAGCAAGGGCACAGGTTATGGCTATGGCTACACCTTC
CASKGTGYGYGYTF
>-|-|TRBJ2-7|TRBV5-8
TGTGCCAGCAGCTTGGCAGGGGGGGAACCTTACGAGCAGTACTTC
CASSLAGGEPYEQYF
>-|-|TRBJ2-7|TRBV27
TGTGCCAGCAGCCGACAGGGAGGGTCCTACGAGCAGTACTTC
CASSRQGGSYEQYF
>-|-|TRBJ2-4|TRBV5-1
TGCGCCAGCAGCCCGCGGGGGCAGGCCAAAAACATTCAGTACTTC
CASSPRGQAKNIQYF
>-|-|TRBJ2-2|TRBV19
TGTGCCAGTAGTATCCTTGCCCAGGGGAACGGGGAGCTGTTTTTT
CASSILAQGNGELFF
>-|-|TRBJ2-3|TRBV18
TGTGCCAGCTCACCGCCCGGGGGCACTAGGACAGATACGCAGTATTTT
CASSPPGGTRTDTQYF
>-|-|TRBJ2-5|TRBV7-7
TGTGCTACCTCGGGAGATAAGACCCAGTACTTC
CATSGDKTQYF
>-|once|TRBJ1-6|TRBV15
TGTGCCACCAGCAGAGATCAAGGGCCGTCTTCACCCCTCCACTTT
CATSRDQGPSSPLHF
>TRBD1|-|TRBJ2-5|TRBV7-9
TGTGCCAGCAGCCGACCAGGGACAGGGAGTTTGGAGACCCAGTACTTC
CASSRPGTGSLETQYF
>TRBD1|-|TRBJ2-1|TRBV6-1
TGTGCCAGCAGTGAGACAGGGGCGCGTGAGCAGTTCTTC
CASSETGAREQFF
>-|-|TRBJ2-7|TRBV7-2
TGTGCCAGCAGCTTAGTCAGGGAAGCCTACGAGCAGTACTTC
CASSLVREAYEQYF
>TRBD2|-|TRBJ2-3|TRBV18
TGTGCCAGCTCCCGCGGGGGGAGCACAGATACGCAGTATTTT
CASSRGGSTDTQYF
>-|-|TRBJ2-5|TRBV4-1
TGCGCCAGCAGCCAAGCGGGGAAAGAGACCCAGTACTTC
CASSQAGKETQYF
>-|-|TRBJ2-7|TRBV5-8
TGTGCCAGCAGTAGGACCTACGAGCAGTACTTC
CASSRTYEQYF
>TRBD1|-|TRBJ1-2|TRBV14
TGTGCCAGCAGCCGTACAGGGGTCGGCTACACCTTC
CASSRTGVGYTF
>TRBD2|-|TRBJ2-5|TRBV4-1
TGCGCCAGCAGTAAACTGGGACTAGCGGAGACCCAGTACTTC
CASSKLGLAETQYF
>-|-|TRBJ2-5|TRBV30
TGTGCCTGGAGTCGGCAGTCCCAAGAGACCCAGTACTTC
CAWSRQSQETQYF
>-|-|TRBJ1-1|TRBV5-1
TGCGCCAGCAGCTTGTCAAGGGAAGTCACTGAAGCTTTCTTT
CASSLSREVTEAFF
>-|-|TRBJ1-2|TRBV5-6
TGTGCCAGCAGACGGGAAGTTGAGGACCCAAACTATGGCTACACCTTC
CASRREVEDPNYGYTF
>-|once|TRBJ2-7|TRBV4-2
TGTGCCAGCAGCCCCAGCTCCCAGGGCCTACTGAGAATCTCCTACGAGCAGTACTTC
CASSPSSQGLLRISYEQYF
>-|-|TRBJ1-1|TRBV7-8
TGTGCCAGCAGCTTAGGTGCGGTTCTGGTCGGCACTGAAGCTTTCTTT
CASSLGAVLVGTEAFF
>-|-|TRBJ1-4|TRBV5-8
TGTGCCAGCAGCTTGGTGTTGGAAAAACTGTTTTTT
CASSLVLEKLFF
>TRBD1|-|TRBJ2-7|TRBV18
TGTGCCAGCTCACCAACGGGACAGGGTCCCAACGAGCAGTACTTC
CASSPTGQGPNEQYF
>TRBD2|-|TRBJ2-7|TRBV5-4
TGTGCCAGCGGACAAGCGGGAGTCCGCGGCGAGCAGTACTTC
CASGQAGVRGEQYF
>TRBD2|once|TRBJ2-5|TRBV11-3
TGTGCCAGCAGCCGGACTAGCCTGGAGACCCAGTACTTC
CASSRTSLETQYF
>-|-|TRBJ2-7|TRBV25-1
TGTGCCAGCAGTGAATTGAACGAGCAGTACTTC
CASSELNEQYF
>-|-|TRBJ1-4|TRBV2
TGTGCCAGCAGCAAAGAGGGGGAAAAACTGTTTTTT
CASSKEGEKLFF
>TRBD2|-|TRBJ2-3|TRBV30
TGTGCCTGGAGTGTACGGGCTAGCGGGAGGAGTAGCACAGATACGCAGTATTTT
CAWSVRASGRSSTDTQYF
>-|-|TRBJ1-2|TRBV28
TGTGCCAGCAGCTTCCCGTATGGCTACACCTTC
CASSFPYGYTF
>TRBD1|-|TRBJ1-5|TRBV30
TGTGCCTGGAGTCACGGGGACAGAACCCAGCCCCAGCATTTT
CAWSHGDRTQPQHF